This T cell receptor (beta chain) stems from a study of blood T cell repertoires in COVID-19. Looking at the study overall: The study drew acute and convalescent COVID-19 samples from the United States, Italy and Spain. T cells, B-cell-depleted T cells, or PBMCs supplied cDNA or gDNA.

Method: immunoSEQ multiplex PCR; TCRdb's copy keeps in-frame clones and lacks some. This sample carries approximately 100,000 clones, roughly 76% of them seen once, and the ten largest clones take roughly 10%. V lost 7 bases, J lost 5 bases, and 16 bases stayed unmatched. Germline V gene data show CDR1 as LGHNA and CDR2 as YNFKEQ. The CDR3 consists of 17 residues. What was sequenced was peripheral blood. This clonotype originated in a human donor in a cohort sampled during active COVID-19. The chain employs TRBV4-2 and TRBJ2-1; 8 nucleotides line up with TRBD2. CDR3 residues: CASTVHTAGGGDNEQFF. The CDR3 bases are TGTGCCAGCACAGTTCACACGGCGGGAGGTGGGGACAATGAGCAGTTCTTC.